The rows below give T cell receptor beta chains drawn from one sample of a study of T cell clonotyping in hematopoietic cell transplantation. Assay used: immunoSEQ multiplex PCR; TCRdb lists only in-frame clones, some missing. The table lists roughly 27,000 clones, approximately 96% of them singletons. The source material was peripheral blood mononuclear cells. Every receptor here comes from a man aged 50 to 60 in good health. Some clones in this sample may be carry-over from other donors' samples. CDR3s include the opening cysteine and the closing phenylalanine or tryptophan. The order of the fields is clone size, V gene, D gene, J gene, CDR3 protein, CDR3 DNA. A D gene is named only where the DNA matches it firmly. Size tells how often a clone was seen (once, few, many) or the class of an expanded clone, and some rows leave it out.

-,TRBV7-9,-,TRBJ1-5,CASSPLRHGQPQHF,TGTGCCAGCAGCCCTCTCCGTCACGGTCAGCCCCAGCATTTT
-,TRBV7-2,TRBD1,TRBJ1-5,CASSADRGDQPQHF,TGTGCCAGCAGCGCGGACAGGGGCGATCAGCCCCAGCATTTT
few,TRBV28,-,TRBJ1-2,CASSLLTENYGYTF,TGTGCCAGCAGTTTATTGACCGAAAACTATGGCTACACCTTC
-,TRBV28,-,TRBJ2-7,CASSLSPGVRYEQYF,TGTGCCAGCAGTTTAAGCCCAGGGGTAAGGTACGAGCAGTACTTC
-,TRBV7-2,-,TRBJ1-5,CASSSRDLQPQHF,TGTGCCAGCAGCTCTCGGGACCTTCAGCCCCAGCATTTT
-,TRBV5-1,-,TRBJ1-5,CASSLAAGGNQPQHF,TGCGCCAGCAGCTTGGCCGCGGGAGGGAATCAGCCCCAGCATTTT
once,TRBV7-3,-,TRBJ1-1,CASRGGLGNTEAFF,TGTGCCAGCAGGGGGGGACTAGGGAACACTGAAGCTTTCTTT
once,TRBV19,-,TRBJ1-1,CASSISQGSPTEAFF,TGTGCCAGTAGTATATCCCAGGGAAGCCCCACTGAAGCTTTCTTT
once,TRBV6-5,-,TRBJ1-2,CASSYWGTTNYGYTF,TGTGCCAGCAGTTATTGGGGAACCACCAACTATGGCTACACCTTC
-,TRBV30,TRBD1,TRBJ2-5,CAWSRGRSSETQYF,TGTGCCTGGAGTAGGGGGCGGTCGTCGGAGACCCAGTACTTC
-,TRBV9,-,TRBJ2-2,CASSVDIANTGELFF,TGTGCCAGCAGCGTAGATATTGCGAACACCGGGGAGCTGTTTTTT
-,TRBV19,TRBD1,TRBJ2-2,CATLDRGKNGELFF,TGTGCCACCCTTGACAGGGGGAAAAACGGGGAGCTGTTTTTT
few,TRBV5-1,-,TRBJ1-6,CASNLESNSPLHF,TGCGCCAGCAATCTGGAGTCCAATTCACCCCTCCACTTT
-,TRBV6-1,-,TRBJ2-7,CASSERGPPYEQYF,TGTGCCAGCAGTGAACGGGGGCCCCCCTACGAGCAGTACTTC
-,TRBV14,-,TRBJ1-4,CASSQDGVGKLFF,TGTGCCAGCAGCCAAGACGGGGTTGGAAAACTGTTTTTT
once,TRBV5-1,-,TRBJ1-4,CASSLDAGKLFF,TGCGCCAGCAGCTTGGACGCCGGAAAACTGTTTTTT
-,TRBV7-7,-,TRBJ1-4,CASSLRHSEKLFF,TGTGCCAGCAGCTTAAGGCACAGTGAAAAACTGTTTTTT
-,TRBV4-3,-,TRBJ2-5,CASSQHMGGTQYF,TGCGCCAGCAGCCAACACATGGGGGGGACCCAGTACTTC
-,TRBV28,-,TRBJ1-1,CASSPSVIVTEAFF,TGTGCCAGCAGTCCTAGCGTCATCGTCACTGAAGCTTTCTTT
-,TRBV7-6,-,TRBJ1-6,CASSSQGLENSPLHF,TGTGCCAGCAGTTCTCAGGGACTCGAGAATTCACCCCTCCACTTT
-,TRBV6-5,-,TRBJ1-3,CASTETTDGGNTIYF,TGTGCCAGCACCGAAACAACCGATGGTGGAAACACCATATATTTT
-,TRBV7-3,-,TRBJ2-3,CASSQREADTQYF,TGTGCCAGCAGCCAAAGGGAGGCAGATACGCAGTATTTT
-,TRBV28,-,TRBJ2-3,CASSSRLDTQYF,TGTGCCAGCAGTTCCCGGCTGGATACGCAGTATTTT
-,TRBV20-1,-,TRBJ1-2,CSARVSYGYTF,TGCAGTGCTAGAGTCAGCTATGGCTACACCTTC
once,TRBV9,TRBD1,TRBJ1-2,CASSAGQPRNYGYTF,TGTGCCAGCAGCGCGGGACAGCCAAGGAACTATGGCTACACCTTC
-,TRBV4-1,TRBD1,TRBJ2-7,CASSQEVTGVRPDPEEQYF,TGCGCCAGCAGCCAAGAGGTCACAGGGGTTAGACCGGATCCTGAGGAGCAGTACTTC
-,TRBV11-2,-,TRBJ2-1,CASSVFYNEQFF,TGTGCCAGCAGCGTTTTTTACAATGAGCAGTTCTTC
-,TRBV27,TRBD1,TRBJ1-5,CASSSSSGGPQHF,TGTGCCAGCAGTTCATCCTCAGGGGGGCCCCAGCATTTT
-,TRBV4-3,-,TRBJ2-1,CASSQESTRTEQFF,TGCGCCAGCAGCCAAGAGTCGACAAGGACTGAGCAGTTCTTC
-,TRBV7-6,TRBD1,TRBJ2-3,CASSRNTGADTQYF,TGTGCCAGCAGCCGGAACACAGGGGCAGATACGCAGTATTTT
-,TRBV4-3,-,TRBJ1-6,CASSQDHDNSPLHF,TGCGCCAGCAGCCAAGATCACGATAATTCACCCCTCCACTTT
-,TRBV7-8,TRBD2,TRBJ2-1,CASSQRQRGEVNEQFF,TGTGCCAGCAGCCAAAGGCAGCGGGGTGAGGTCAATGAGCAGTTCTTC
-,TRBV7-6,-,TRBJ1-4,CASSLVPGLQGEKLFF,TGTGCCAGCAGCTTAGTGCCCGGGCTCCAGGGCGAAAAACTGTTTTTT
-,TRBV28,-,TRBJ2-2,CASSQRARRIGELFF,TGTGCCAGCAGCCAAAGGGCCCGCCGAATAGGGGAGCTGTTTTTT
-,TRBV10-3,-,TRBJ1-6,CAISDRDRDNSPLHF,TGTGCCATCAGTGACAGGGATAGAGATAATTCACCCCTCCACTTT
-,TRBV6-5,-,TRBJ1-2,CASSSRVRGYTF,TGTGCCAGCAGTTCCAGGGTCAGGGGCTACACCTTC
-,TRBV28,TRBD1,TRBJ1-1,CASRPEGANMNTEAFF,TGTGCCAGCAGGCCCGAGGGGGCGAACATGAACACTGAAGCTTTCTTT
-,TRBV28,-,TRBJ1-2,CASSTGSSNYGYTF,TGTGCCAGCAGTACAGGGAGCTCCAACTATGGCTACACCTTC
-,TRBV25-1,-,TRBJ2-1,CASSPMTSPGMNEQFF,TGTGCCAGCAGTCCCATGACTAGTCCGGGGATGAATGAGCAGTTCTTC
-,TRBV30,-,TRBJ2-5,CAWISKGVQETQYF,TGTGCCTGGATCTCTAAGGGCGTTCAGGAGACCCAGTACTTC
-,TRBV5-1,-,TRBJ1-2,CASSLTDLGGYTF,TGCGCCAGCAGCCTTACAGATTTGGGCGGCTACACCTTC
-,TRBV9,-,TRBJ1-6,CASSVEASPLHF,TGTGCCAGCAGCGTAGAGGCTTCACCCCTCCACTTT